The 9 T cell receptor beta chains reported below all come from one sample, sequenced in a study of shared clonotypes between healthy human individuals (dated by TCRdb to 2020 to 2022). Library preparation employed the immunoSEQ multiplex PCR assay. Not all clones reach the TCRdb copy of this immuneACCESS table, which keeps in-frame sequences only. Checked studies attribute under half of the gap to unresolved V genes and leave the rest unexplained. In this sample the table shows roughly 2,000,000 clones, around 95% of which occur a single time. About 1.7% of the sample lies in the top ten. CD8 naive samples were obtained by positive selection for CCR7 among CD45RO-negative cells, yielding a CD45RA+CCR7+ population from which TemRA cells were excluded. Sequenced: naive CD8+ T cells from PBMCs. The cell subset or site label for this specimen denotes: CD45RA+CCR7+. The receptors were sampled from a man between 18 and 35 years old in good health. Some clones in this sample may be carry-over from other donors' samples.

The V and J genes are TRBV6-1 and TRBJ2-1; 9 nucleotides agree with TRBD1. Germline assignment: CDR1 MNHNS and CDR2 SASEGT. CDR3 size: 15 residues. V lost 2 bases to trimming and J lost 5 bases; unmatched junction nucleotides: 4. The CDR3 sequence: CASSEWDRENNEQFF. The CDR3 region has the DNA TGTGCCAGCAGTGAATGGGACAGGGAAAACAATGAGCAGTTCTTC.

V is TRBV5-4 and J is TRBJ2-5, with TRBD2 identical over 9 bases. The CDR3 has 15 amino acids. J gave up 1 base and V 1 base, and 2 bases lay outside the gene matches. Germline CDR1 reads SGHNT; CDR2 reads YYREEE (reference sequence). Here the CDR3 DNA reads TGTGCCAGCAGCTTGTGGCGGGAGGGCCAAGAGACCCAGTACTTC. It translates to CASSLWREGQETQYF. The entire variable domain, with the rest obtained from reference TRBV5-4 and TRBJ2-5, is as follows: ETGVTQSPTHLIKTRGQQVTLRCSSQSGHNTVSWYQQALGQGPQFIFQYYREEENGRGNFPPRFSGLQFPNYSSELNVNALELDDSALYLCASSLWREGQETQYFGPGTRLLVL.

V is TRBV7-3 and J is TRBJ2-7, with D possibly called TRBD1 or TRBD2 (5 bases each). CDR1 is SGHTA, CDR2 FQGTGA, per germline. The length of the CDR3 is 15 residues. Trimming removed 5 bases at V and 2 bases at J, with 16 bases between. For the CDR3, the DNA is TGTGCCAGCAGCCTAAGTGGGGGATCTACCTACGAGCAGTACTTC. This codes for CASSLSGGSTYEQYF.

This clone was observed a few times. In the same sample, other DNA sequences code for this CDR3. This chain joins TRBV4-1 and TRBJ2-7, with D possibly TRBD1 on 6 matching bases. Deletions cut 3 bases from V and 4 bases from J, with 7 bases between. CDR3 length: 12 amino acids. Germline loops: CDR1 MGHRA, CDR2 YSYEKL. The CDR3 is CASSQTGYEQYF. In nucleotides, the CDR3 is TGCGCCAGCAGCCAGACAGGTTACGAGCAGTACTTC.

CDR3 sequence reads: CASSRHGGENTEAFF. CDR3 bases: TGTGCCAGCAGCCGCCATGGGGGGGAGAACACTGAAGCTTTCTTT. This chain uses TRBV7-2 with TRBJ1-1, with TRBD1 as a possible D gene (5 bases). The V end was cut by 5 bases, the J end by 1 base, with 14 bases between. CDR1 is SGHTA, CDR2 FQGNSA, per germline. The CDR3 has 15 residues.

This chain links TRBV9 with TRBJ2-3, with 8 bases identical to TRBD2. This CDR3 region has 17 residues. The ends lost 0 bases at V and 0 bases at J; junction bases unmatched: 6. CDR1 is SGDLS and CDR2 is YYNGEE in the germline V gene. Here the CDR3 reads CASSVAGSGASTDTQYF. CDR3 nucleotides: TGTGCCAGCAGCGTAGCTGGTAGCGGGGCTAGCACAGATACGCAGTATTTT.

V gene TRBV30 combines with J gene TRBJ2-7; possible D gene TRBD2, 5 bases. CDR3 length: 10 amino acids. The germline gives CDR1 GTSNPN, CDR2 SVGIG (reference sequence). V was shortened by 3 bases and J by 12 bases, with 12 bases between the two germline ends. The CDR3 nucleotides read TGTGCCTGGAGGCTCCCCGGACTGTACTTC. Residues: CAWRLPGLYF. Filled out from reference TRBV30 and TRBJ2-7, the complete variable domain reads SQTIHQWPATLVQPVGSPLSLECTVEGTSNPNLYWYRQAAGRGLQLLFYSVGIGQISSEVPQNLSASRPQDRQFILSSKKLLLSDSGFYLCAWRLPGLYFGPGTRLTVT.

The genes are TRBV7-8 and TRBJ1-5; TRBD1 might be the D (5 bases). Between the trimmed V and J ends, which lost 7 bases and 2 bases, there was a span of 15 bases. CDR3 length: 15 amino acids. Germline V gives CDR1 SGHVS, CDR2 FQNEAQ. Written as DNA, the CDR3 is TGTGCCAGCACCCCCTCGGTCAGGGGCAATCAGCCCCAGCATTTT. Translated, it gives CASTPSVRGNQPQHF.

The chain recombines TRBV9 with TRBJ2-1; 8 nucleotides align to TRBD2. Germline values: CDR1 SGDLS, CDR2 YYNGEE. CDR3 length: 16 amino acids. The V gene end was trimmed by 0 bases and the J gene end by 9 bases; junction bases not matched to a gene: 11. The CDR3 DNA sequence: TGTGCCAGCAGCGTAGTCGGAAATAGCGGGAACCGTGAGCAGTTCTTC. As protein: CASSVVGNSGNREQFF.